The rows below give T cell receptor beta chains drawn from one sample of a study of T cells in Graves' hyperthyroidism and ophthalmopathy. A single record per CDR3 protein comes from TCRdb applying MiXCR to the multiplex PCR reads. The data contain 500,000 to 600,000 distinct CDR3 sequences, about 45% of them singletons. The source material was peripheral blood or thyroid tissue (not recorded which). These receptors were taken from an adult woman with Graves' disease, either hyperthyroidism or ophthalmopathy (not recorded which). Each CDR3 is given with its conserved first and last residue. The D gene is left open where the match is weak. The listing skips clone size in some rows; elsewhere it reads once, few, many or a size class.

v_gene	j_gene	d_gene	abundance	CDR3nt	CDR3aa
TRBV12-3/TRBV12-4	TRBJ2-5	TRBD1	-	TGTGCCAGCAGTCGGGACAGGGTGTCCCAGTACTTC	CASSRDRVSQYF
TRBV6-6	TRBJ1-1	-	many	TGTGCCAGCATTAGGGAGGGGAACACTGAAGCTTTCTTT	CASIREGNTEAFF
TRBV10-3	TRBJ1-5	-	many	TGTGCCATTCGGGACTCAAATCAGCCCCAGCATTTT	CAIRDSNQPQHF
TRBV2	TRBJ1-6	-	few	TGTGCCAGCAGTCTGGGGGTGAGGACTGGTAATTCACCCCTCCACTTT	CASSLGVRTGNSPLHF
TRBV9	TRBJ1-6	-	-	TGTGCCAGCAGCCTTAGCGGGGGATATGGTAATTCACCCCTCCACTTT	CASSLSGGYGNSPLHF
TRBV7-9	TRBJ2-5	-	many	TGCGCCAGCAGCTTAGCAGTCCGAGAGACCCAGTACTTC	CASSLAVRETQYF
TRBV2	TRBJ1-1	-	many	TGTGCCAGCAAGGATAGGAGGGGGTACACTGAAGCTTTCTTT	CASKDRRGYTEAFF
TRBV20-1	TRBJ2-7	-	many	TGCAGTGCTCAAGCGGTTATTAGCTCCTACGAGCAGTACTTC	CSAQAVISSYEQYF
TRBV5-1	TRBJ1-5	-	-	TGCGCCAGCAGCTTGGAAGGCAGGCAGGAGCAGCATTTT	CASSLEGRQEQHF
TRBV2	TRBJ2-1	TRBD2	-	TGTGCCAGCATGACTAGCGGGAGGGGGGAGCAGTTCTTC	CASMTSGRGEQFF
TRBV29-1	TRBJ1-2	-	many	TGCAGCGCCACCGCGGCAGGTGCCTATGGCTACACCTTC	CSATAAGAYGYTF
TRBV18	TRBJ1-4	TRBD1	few	TGTGCCAGCTCACCCTGGTCATCGGGGACAGGGGATGAAAAACTGTTTTTT	CASSPWSSGTGDEKLFF
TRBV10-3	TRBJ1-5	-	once	TGTGCCATCTCTGCCGAGACGGGGGGCGGTCAGCCCCAGCATTTT	CAISAETGGGQPQHF
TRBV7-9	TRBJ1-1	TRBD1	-	TGTGCCAGCAGTGCTAGTCCGGGCAGGGGGTCGGGGACTGAAGCTTTCTTT	CASSASPGRGSGTEAFF
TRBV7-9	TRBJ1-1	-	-	TGTGCCAGCAGCTACCCAGGGGCAAACACTGAAGCTTTCTTT	CASSYPGANTEAFF
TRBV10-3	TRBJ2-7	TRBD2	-	TGTGCCATCAGTCGGGGGGGTAGCGGGAGTTACGAGCAGTACTTC	CAISRGGSGSYEQYF
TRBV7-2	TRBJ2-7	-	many	TGTGCCAGCAGCCCTAAAGGGTCGTCCTCCTACGAGCAGTACTTC	CASSPKGSSSYEQYF
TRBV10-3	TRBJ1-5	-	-	TGTGCCATCAGCCCTGACTGGAGCAATCAGCCCCAGCATTTT	CAISPDWSNQPQHF
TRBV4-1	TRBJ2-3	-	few	TGCGCCAGCAGCCTCCGGGACACCTTCACAGATACGCAGTATTTT	CASSLRDTFTDTQYF
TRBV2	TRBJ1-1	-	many	TGTGCCAGCAGTGAATCCCCTGAAGCTTTCTTT	CASSESPEAFF
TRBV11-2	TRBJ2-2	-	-	TGTGCCAGCAGCTTAATCAGGGACGGGGAGCTGTTTTTT	CASSLIRDGELFF
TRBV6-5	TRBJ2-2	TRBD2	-	TGTGCCAGCAGTTACTCCGAGACTAGCGGAACCGGGGAGCTGTTTTTT	CASSYSETSGTGELFF
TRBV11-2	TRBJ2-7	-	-	TGTGCCAGCAGCCTGGACCGTGGGGACGGACCCTACGAGCAGTACTTC	CASSLDRGDGPYEQYF
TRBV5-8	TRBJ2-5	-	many	TGTGCCAGCAGCTCAAGGATAATGGAGACCCAGTACTTC	CASSSRIMETQYF
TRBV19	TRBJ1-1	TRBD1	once	TGTGCCAGCAGATACAGGGGGTGGAACACTAAAGCTTTCTTT	CASRYRGWNTKAFF
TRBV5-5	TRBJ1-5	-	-	TGTGCCAGCAGCCTGACCGGGACACAGCATTTT	CASSLTGTQHF
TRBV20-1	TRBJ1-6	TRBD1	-	TGCAGTGTTTTATTACAGGGGAGGGATCCACCCCTCCACTTT	CSVLLQGRDPPLHF
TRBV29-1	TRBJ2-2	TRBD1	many	TGCAGCGTGGGGACAGGGGACACCGGGGAGCTGTTTTTT	CSVGTGDTGELFF
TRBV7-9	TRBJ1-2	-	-	TGTGCCAGCAGCCCCTCAAACACGGAGGACTATGGCTACACCTTC	CASSPSNTEDYGYTF
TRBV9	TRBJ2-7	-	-	TGTGCCAGTAGACCTACCCAGGGGGGCCGGAATGTGGCGTACTTC	CASRPTQGGRNVAYF
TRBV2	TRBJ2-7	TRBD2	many	TGTGCCAGCCGGAATCTAGCGGACCTGTCCTACGAGCAGTACTTC	CASRNLADLSYEQYF
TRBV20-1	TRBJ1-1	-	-	TGCAGTGCTAGGGCAGGGTTAGTTGGTGCTTTCTTT	CSARAGLVGAFF
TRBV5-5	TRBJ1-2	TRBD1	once	TGCGCCAGCAGCCAAGGAAACAGGGGTACGGGGGGCTACACCTTC	CASSQGNRGTGGYTF
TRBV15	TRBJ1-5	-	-	TGTGCCACCAGCAGAGATGAGGTGGAGACCCAGCATTTT	CATSRDEVETQHF
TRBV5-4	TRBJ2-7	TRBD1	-	TGTGCCAGCAGCTTAGGGCAGGGGGCCGCGACCTACGAGCAGTACTTC	CASSLGQGAATYEQYF
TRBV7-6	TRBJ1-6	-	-	TGTGCCAGCAGTGAGAGACGAAATTCACCCCTCCACTTT	CASSERRNSPLHF
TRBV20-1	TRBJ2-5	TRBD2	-	TGCAGTGCTATTCAACTAGCGGGAGAGACCCAGTACTTC	CSAIQLAGETQYF
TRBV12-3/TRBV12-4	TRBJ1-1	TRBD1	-	TGTGCCAGCAGTCCAACGGACAGGAGGCCCACTGAAGCTTTCTTT	CASSPTDRRPTEAFF
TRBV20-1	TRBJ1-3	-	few	TGCAGTGCTACCGGAGGGGGTACTGGAAACACCATATATTTT	CSATGGGTGNTIYF
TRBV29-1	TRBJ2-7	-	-	TGCAGCGCCCTAATCGGTGGGGTCGGCGAGCAGTACTTC	CSALIGGVGEQYF
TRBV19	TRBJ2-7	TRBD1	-	TGTGCCAGTAGTAGATCTGGGACAGTCTACGAGCAGTACTTC	CASSRSGTVYEQYF
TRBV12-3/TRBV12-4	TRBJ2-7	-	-	TGTGCCAGCAGTTTAGACCGGGTAAAGCAGTACTTC	CASSLDRVKQYF
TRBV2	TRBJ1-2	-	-	TGTGCCAGCAGTGGATTGGGACTCAAAAACTATGGCTACACCTTC	CASSGLGLKNYGYTF
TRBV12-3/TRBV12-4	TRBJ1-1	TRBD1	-	TGTGCCAGCACCGAGGGACAGGGAAACACTGAAGCTTTCTTT	CASTEGQGNTEAFF
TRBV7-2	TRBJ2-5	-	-	TGTGCCAGCAGCTTCCTCAGGGGACCGACCCAGTACTTC	CASSFLRGPTQYF
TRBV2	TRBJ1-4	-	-	TGTGCCAGCAGTGCTTACAGGGCGGGTAATGAAAAACTGTTTTTT	CASSAYRAGNEKLFF
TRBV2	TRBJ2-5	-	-	-	CACSARQGEEKETQYF
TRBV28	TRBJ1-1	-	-	TGTGCCAGCAGCACAGGGCGGAGGACTGAAGCTTTCTTT	CASSTGRRTEAFF
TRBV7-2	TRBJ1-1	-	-	TGTGCCAGCAGCACATGGGCGGGGAGGGAGAACACTGAAGCTTTCTTT	CASSTWAGRENTEAFF
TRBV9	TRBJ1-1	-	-	TGTGCCAGCAGCCCCCACCGGGGGACTAGGGTAGGGGTTGAAGCTTTCTTT	CASSPHRGTRVGVEAFF
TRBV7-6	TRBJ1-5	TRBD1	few	TGTGCCAGCAGCCGGCGAGGGGGACAGGAGAATCAGCCCCAGCATTTT	CASSRRGGQENQPQHF
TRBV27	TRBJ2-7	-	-	TGTGCCAGCAGTTTATACGGGACCCGATACGAGCAGTACTTC	CASSLYGTRYEQYF
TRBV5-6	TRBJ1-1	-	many	TGTGCCAGCAGCTTATTGCGGGGGTGGGCGAACACTGAAGCTTTCTTT	CASSLLRGWANTEAFF